This TCR beta chain emerged from a study of early T cells in non-severe SARS-CoV-2 infection. For the study at large: With bulk RNA from unsorted whole blood as input, sequencing yielded unpaired chains.

Concerning this clonotype: A much larger clone is a single base away; this may be a read error.

Individual cDNA molecules received unique molecular identifiers during library preparation. TCRdb used MiXCR to reprocess the 5' RACE reads, holding one entry per CDR3 protein. Of 55,000 to 80,000 distinct CDR3 sequences detected, approximately 12% appear once; the ten largest clones hold roughly 7%. The CDR3 consists of 15 residues. Per the germline V gene, CDR1 is LNHDA and CDR2 is SQIVND (reference sequence). The receptor comes from an adult who was a healthcare worker with PCR-confirmed SARS-CoV-2 infection or an uninfected control (not recorded which). What was sequenced was whole blood. J is TRBJ2-7 and V is TRBV19; 8 nucleotides align to TRBD1. CDR3 residues: CASSPRDRPSCEQYF. The CDR3 DNA is TGTGCCAGTAGTCCCCGGGACAGGCCCTCCTGCGAGCAGTACTTC.